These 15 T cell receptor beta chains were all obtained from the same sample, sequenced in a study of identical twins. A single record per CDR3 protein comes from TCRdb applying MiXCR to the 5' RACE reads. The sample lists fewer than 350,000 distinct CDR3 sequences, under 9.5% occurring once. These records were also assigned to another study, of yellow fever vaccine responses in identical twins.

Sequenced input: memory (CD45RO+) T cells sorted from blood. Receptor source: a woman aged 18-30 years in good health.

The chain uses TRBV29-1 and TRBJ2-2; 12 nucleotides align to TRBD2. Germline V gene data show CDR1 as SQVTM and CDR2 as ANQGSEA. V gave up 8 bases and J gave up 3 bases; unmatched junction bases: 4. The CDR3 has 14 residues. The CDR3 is CSTRLAGDTGELFF. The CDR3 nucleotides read TGCAGCACCCGACTAGCGGGAGACACCGGGGAGCTGTTTTTT.

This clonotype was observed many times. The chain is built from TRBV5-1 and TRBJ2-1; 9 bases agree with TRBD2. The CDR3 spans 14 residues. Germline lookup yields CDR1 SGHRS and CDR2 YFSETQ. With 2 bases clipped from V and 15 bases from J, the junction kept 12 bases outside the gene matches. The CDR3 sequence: CASSFESSGVSRFF. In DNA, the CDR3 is TGCGCCAGCAGCTTCGAGTCTAGCGGGGTCAGTCGGTTCTTC.

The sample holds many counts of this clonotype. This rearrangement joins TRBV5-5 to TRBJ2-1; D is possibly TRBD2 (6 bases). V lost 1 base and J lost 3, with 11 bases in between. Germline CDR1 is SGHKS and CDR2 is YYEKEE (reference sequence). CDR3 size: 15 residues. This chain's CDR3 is CASSLFGGDYNEQFF. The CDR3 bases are TGTGCCAGCAGCTTGTTCGGCGGGGACTACAATGAGCAGTTCTTC.

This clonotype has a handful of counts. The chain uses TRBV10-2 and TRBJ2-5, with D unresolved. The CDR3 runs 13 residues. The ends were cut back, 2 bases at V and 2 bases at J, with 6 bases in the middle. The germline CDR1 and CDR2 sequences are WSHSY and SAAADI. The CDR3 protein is CASSEGPQETQYF. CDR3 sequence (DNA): TGCGCCAGCAGTGAGGGACCGCAAGAGACCCAGTACTTC.

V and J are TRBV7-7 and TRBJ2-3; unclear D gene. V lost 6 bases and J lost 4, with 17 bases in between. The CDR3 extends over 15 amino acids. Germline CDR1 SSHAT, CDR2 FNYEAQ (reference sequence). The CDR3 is CASSVGSHESDTQYF. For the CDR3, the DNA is TGTGCCAGCAGTGTGGGGTCTCATGAATCAGATACGCAGTATTTT. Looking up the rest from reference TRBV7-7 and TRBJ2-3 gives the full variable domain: GAGVSQSPRYKVTKRGQDVTLRCDPISSHATLYWYQQALGQGPEFLTYFNYEAQPDKSGLPSDRFSAERPEGSISTLTIQRTEQRDSAMYRCASSVGSHESDTQYFGPGTRLTVL.

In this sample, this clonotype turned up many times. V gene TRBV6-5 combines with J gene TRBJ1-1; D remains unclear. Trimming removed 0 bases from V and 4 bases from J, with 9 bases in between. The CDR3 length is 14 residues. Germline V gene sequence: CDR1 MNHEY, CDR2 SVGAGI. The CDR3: CASSYSAFSTEAFF. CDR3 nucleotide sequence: TGTGCCAGCAGTTACTCGGCATTTAGCACTGAAGCTTTCTTT.

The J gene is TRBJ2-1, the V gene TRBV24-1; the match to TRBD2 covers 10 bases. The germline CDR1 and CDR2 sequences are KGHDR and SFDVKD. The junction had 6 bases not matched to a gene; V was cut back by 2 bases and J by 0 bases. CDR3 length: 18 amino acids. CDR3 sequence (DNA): TGTGCCACCAGTGATTCCTCGGGACTAGCGAACTCCTACAATGAGCAGTTCTTC. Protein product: CATSDSSGLANSYNEQFF.

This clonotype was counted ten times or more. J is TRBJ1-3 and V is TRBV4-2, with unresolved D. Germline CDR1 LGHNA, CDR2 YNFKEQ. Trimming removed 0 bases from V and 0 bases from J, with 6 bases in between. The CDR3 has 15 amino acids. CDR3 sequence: CASSQDVFSGNTIYF. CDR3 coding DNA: TGTGCCAGCAGCCAAGATGTTTTCTCTGGAAACACCATATATTTT.

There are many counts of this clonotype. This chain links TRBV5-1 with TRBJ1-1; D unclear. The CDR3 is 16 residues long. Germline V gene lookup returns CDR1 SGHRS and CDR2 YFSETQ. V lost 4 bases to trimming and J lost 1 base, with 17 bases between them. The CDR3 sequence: CASSPEVRLQNTEAFF. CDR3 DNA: TGCGCCAGCAGCCCGGAGGTTCGGCTCCAGAACACTGAAGCTTTCTTT.

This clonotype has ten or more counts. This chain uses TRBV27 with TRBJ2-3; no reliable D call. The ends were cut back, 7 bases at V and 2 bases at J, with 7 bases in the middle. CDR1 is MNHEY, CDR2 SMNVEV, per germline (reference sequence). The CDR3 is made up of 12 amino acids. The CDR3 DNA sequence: TGTGCCAGCAATAGCATCACAGATACGCAGTATTTT. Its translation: CASNSITDTQYF.

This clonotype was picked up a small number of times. The CDR3 DNA sequence: TGTGCCAGCGGTTCGGAGGGAACATACGAGCAGTACTTC. Translation: CASGSEGTYEQYF. The J gene is TRBJ2-7, the V gene TRBV27; weak D call: TRBD2 (6 bases). The V and J ends lost 8 bases and 4 bases respectively, with 15 bases between them. The CDR3 runs 13 residues. CDR1 MNHEY and CDR2 SMNVEV come from the germline V gene (reference sequence).

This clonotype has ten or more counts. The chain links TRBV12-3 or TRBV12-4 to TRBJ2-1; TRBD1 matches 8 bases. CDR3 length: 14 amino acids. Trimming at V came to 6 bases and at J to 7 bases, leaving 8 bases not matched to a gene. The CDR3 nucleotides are TGTGCCAGCAGCCCCGGTACAGGGGGGAATGAGCAGTTCTTC. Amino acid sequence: CASSPGTGGNEQFF.

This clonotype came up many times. The CDR3: CSAQEGASYNEQFF. The CDR3 DNA reads as TGCAGTGCCCAGGAGGGGGCGAGTTACAATGAGCAGTTCTTC. The rearrangement links TRBV20-1 to TRBJ2-1, with D tentatively TRBD1 (7 bases). The CDR3 loop spans 14 amino acids. Germline values: CDR1 DFQATT, CDR2 SNEGSKA (reference sequence). Trimming removed 6 bases at V and 4 bases at J, with 16 bases between.

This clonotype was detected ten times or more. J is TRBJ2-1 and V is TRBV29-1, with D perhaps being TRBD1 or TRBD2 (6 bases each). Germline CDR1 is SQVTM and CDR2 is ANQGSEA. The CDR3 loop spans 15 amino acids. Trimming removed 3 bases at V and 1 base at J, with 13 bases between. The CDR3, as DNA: TGCAGCGTTGAGGGGGGCTTAGTTTCCTACAATGAGCAGTTCTTC. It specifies CSVEGGLVSYNEQFF.

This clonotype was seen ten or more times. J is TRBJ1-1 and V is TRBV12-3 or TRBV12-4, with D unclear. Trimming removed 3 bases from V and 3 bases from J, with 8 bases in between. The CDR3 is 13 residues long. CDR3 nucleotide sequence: TGTGCCAGCAGTTTTTCATTAGACACTGAAGCTTTCTTT. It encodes CASSFSLDTEAFF.